This T cell receptor beta chain is drawn from a study of CD8 T cells in Susac syndrome. The V and J ends lost 2 bases and 2 bases, in that order; junction bases with no gene match: 6. Germline V lookup: CDR1 MGHDK, CDR2 SYGVNS. The CDR3 extends over 15 amino acids. A quantity of 0.5 to 1 ug RNA underwent reverse transcription using random hexamers. One entry per CDR3 protein, called by TCRdb with MiXCR from the immunoSEQ multiplex PCR reads. The profile covers approximately 100,000 distinct CDR3 sequences, with about 95% appearing a single time and approximately 0.093% taken by the ten largest. The sequenced sample was CD4+ T cells from PBMCs. The source is a human donor in good health. The chain links TRBV25-1 to TRBJ2-7, with 7 bases lining up with TRBD2. The CDR3 sequence is CASSEEWRGTYEQYF. The CDR3, as DNA: TGTGCCAGCAGTGAAGAATGGCGGGGGACCTACGAGCAGTACTTC.